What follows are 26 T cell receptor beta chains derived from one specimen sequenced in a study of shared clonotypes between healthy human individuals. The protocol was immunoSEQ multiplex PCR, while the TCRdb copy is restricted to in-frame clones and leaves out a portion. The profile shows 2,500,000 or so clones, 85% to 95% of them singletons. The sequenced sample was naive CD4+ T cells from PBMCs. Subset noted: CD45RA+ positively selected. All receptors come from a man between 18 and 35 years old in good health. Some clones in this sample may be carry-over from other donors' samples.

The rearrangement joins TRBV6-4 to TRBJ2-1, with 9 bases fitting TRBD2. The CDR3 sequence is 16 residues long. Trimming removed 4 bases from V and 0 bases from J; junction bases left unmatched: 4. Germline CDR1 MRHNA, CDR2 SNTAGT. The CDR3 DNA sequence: TGTGCCAGCAGTGTGAGCGGGAGGACCTCCTACAATGAGCAGTTCTTC. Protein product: CASSVSGRTSYNEQFF.

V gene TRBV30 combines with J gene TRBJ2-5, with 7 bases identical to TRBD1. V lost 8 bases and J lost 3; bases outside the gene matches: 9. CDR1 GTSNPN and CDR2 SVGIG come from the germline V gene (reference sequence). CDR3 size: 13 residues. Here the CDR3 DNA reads TGTGCCGGACGCGAGGACAGGAAAGAGACCCAGTACTTC. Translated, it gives CAGREDRKETQYF.

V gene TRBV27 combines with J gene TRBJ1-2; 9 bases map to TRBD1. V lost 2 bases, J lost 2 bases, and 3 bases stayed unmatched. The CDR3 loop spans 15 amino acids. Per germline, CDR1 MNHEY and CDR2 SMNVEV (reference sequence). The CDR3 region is CASSLTGQGNYGYTF. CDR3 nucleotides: TGTGCCAGCAGTTTAACCGGACAGGGGAACTATGGCTACACCTTC.

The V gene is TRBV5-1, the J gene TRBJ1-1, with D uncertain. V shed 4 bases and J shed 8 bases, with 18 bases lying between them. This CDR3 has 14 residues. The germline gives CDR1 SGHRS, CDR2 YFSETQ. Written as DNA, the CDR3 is TGCGCCAGCAGCGAACCCAGTGGGAGTACCGAAGCTTTCTTT. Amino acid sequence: CASSEPSGSTEAFF.

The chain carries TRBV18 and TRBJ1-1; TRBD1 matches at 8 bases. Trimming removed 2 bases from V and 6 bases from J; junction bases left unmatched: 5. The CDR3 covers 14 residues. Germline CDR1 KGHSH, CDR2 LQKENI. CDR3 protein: CASSPDRGSAEAFF. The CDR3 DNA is TGTGCCAGCTCACCAGACAGGGGATCGGCTGAAGCTTTCTTT.

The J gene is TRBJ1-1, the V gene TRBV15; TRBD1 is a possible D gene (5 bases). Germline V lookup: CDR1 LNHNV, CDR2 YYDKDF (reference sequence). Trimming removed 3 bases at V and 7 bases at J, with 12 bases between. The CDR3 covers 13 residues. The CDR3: CATSRRTRGEAFF. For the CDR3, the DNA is TGTGCCACCAGCAGGCGGACAAGGGGTGAAGCTTTCTTT.

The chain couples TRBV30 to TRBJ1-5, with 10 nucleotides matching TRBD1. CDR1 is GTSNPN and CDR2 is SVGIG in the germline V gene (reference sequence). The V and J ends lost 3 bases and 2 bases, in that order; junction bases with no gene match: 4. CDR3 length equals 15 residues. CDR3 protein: CAWRGTGEGNQPQHF. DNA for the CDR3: TGTGCCTGGAGGGGGACAGGGGAGGGCAATCAGCCCCAGCATTTT. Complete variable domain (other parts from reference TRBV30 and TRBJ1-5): SQTIHQWPATLVQPVGSPLSLECTVEGTSNPNLYWYRQAAGRGLQLLFYSVGIGQISSEVPQNLSASRPQDRQFILSSKKLLLSDSGFYLCAWRGTGEGNQPQHFGDGTRLSIL.

In nucleotides, the CDR3 is TGTGCCAGCAGTGCCCCGGACAGGGGTAAAGTTAATGAAGCTTTCTTT. Protein product: CASSAPDRGKVNEAFF. The chain carries TRBV6-1 and TRBJ1-1, with 9 bases aligning to TRBD1. The CDR3 covers 16 residues. Germline trimming cut 4 bases from V and 7 bases from J; bases unmatched to any gene: 13. Per the germline V gene, CDR1 is MNHNS and CDR2 is SASEGT.

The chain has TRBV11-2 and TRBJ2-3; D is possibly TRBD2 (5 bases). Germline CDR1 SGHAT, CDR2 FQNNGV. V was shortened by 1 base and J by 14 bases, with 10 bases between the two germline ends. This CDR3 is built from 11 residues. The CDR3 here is CASSLVVGRYF. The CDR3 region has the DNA TGTGCCAGCAGCTTAGTTGTGGGGAGGTATTTT.

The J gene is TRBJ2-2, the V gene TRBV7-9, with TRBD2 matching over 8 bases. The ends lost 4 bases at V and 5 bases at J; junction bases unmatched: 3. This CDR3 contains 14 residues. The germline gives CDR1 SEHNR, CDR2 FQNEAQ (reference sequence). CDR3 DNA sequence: TGTGCCAGCAGCTCCTCGGGGGGGACCGGGGAGCTGTTTTTT. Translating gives CASSSSGGTGELFF.

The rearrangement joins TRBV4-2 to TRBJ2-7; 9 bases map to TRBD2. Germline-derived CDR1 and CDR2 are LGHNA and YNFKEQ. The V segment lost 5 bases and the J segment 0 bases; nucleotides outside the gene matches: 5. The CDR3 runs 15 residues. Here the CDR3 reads CASSASGASSYEQYF. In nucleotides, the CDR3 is TGTGCCAGCAGCGCTAGCGGGGCGAGCTCCTACGAGCAGTACTTC.

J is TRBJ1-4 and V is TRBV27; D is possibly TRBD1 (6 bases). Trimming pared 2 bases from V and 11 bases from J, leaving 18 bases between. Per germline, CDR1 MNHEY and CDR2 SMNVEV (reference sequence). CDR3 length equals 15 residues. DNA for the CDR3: TGTGCCAGCAGTTTACAGGGGCGCGGGGTGGAGAAACTGTTTTTT. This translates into CASSLQGRGVEKLFF.

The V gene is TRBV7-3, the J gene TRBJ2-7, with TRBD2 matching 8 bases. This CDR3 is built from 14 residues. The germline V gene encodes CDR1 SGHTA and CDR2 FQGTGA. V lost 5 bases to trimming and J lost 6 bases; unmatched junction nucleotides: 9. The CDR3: CASSPGGTRSEQYF. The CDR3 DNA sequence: TGTGCCAGCAGCCCAGGAGGGACTAGAAGCGAGCAGTACTTC.

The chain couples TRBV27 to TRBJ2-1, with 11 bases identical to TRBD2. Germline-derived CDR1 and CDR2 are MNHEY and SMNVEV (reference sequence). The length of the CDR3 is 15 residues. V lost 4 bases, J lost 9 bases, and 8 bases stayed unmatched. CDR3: CASSSLAGVGGEQFF. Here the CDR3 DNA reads TGTGCCAGCAGTTCACTAGCGGGAGTAGGCGGTGAGCAGTTCTTC.

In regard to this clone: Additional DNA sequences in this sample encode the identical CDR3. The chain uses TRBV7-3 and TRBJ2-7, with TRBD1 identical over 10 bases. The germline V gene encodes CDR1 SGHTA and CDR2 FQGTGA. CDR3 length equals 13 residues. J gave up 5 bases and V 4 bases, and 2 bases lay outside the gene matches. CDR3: CASSSDRGDEQYF. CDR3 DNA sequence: TGTGCCAGCAGCTCGGACAGGGGGGACGAGCAGTACTTC.

The CDR3 DNA reads TGTGCCAGCAGCCTGTTAAGTCAAAGCACAGATACGCAGTATTTT. This encodes CASSLLSQSTDTQYF. This rearrangement joins TRBV7-2 to TRBJ2-3; D gene unclear. The CDR3 has 15 residues. The germline V and J ends were trimmed by 5 bases and 0 bases, with 12 bases remaining between them. Germline CDR1 reads SGHTA; CDR2 reads FQGNSA.

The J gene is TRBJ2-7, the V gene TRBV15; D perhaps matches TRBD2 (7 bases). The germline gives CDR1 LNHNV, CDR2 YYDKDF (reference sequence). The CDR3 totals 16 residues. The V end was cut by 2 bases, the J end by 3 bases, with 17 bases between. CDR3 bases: TGTGCCACCAGCAGATGGGAAGGGGGGGGAAGCTACGAGCAGTACTTC. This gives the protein CATSRWEGGGSYEQYF.

Here the CDR3 DNA reads TGTGCCAGCAGTGGAAGTAGGGCATCAACTTACCAAGAGACCCAGTACTTC. Translated, it gives CASSGSRASTYQETQYF. The chain employs TRBV6-1 and TRBJ2-5; D is uncertain. Germline V lookup: CDR1 MNHNS, CDR2 SASEGT. The V end lost 4 bases, the J end lost 0 bases, and 18 bases lay between the germline ends. The CDR3 spans 17 residues.

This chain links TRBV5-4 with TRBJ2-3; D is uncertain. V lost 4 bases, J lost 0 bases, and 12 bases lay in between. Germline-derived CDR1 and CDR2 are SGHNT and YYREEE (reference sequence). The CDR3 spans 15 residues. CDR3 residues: CASSPTGYSTDTQYF. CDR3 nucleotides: TGTGCCAGCAGCCCCACCGGATATAGCACAGATACGCAGTATTTT.

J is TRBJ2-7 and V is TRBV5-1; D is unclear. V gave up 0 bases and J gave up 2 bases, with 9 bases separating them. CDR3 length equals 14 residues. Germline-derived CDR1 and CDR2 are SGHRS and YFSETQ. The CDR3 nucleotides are TGCGCCAGCAGCTTGGCCAGTCAGACCTACGAGCAGTACTTC. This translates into CASSLASQTYEQYF.

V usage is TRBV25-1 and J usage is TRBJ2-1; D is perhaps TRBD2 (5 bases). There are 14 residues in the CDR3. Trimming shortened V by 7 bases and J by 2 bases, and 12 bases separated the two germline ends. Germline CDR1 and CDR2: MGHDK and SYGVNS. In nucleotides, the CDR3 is TGTGCCAGCACCGGAATTAGCGCCTACAATGAGCAGTTCTTC. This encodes CASTGISAYNEQFF.

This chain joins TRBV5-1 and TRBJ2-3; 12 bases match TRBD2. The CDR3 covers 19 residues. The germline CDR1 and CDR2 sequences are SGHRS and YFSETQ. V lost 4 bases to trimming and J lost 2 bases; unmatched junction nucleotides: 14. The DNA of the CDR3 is TGCGCCAGCAGCGCCCCGAGACTGACTAGCGGGAGCCACACAGATACGCAGTATTTT. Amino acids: CASSAPRLTSGSHTDTQYF.

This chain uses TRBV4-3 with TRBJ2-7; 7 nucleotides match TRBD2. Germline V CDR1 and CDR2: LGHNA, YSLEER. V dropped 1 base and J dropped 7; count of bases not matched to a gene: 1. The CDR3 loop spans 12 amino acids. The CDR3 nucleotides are TGCGCCAGCAGCCAAGCGGGGGGAGAGCAGTACTTC. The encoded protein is CASSQAGGEQYF.

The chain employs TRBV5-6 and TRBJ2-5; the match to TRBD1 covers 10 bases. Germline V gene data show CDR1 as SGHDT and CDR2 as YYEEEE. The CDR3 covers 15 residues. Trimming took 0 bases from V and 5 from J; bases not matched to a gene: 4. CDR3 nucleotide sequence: TGTGCCAGCAGCTTGGGGGACAGGGGCGCCGAGACCCAGTACTTC. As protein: CASSLGDRGAETQYF.

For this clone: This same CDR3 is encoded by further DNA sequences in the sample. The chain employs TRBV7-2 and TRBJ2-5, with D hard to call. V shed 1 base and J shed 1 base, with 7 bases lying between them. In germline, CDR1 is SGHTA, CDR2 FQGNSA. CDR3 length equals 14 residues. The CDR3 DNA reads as TGTGCCAGCAGCTTAGGGCGATCCCAAGAGACCCAGTACTTC. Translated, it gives CASSLGRSQETQYF.

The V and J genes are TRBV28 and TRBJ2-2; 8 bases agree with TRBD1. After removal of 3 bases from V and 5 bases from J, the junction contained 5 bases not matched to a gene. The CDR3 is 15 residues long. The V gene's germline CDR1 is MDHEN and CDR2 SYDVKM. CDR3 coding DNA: TGTGCCAGCAGTTTCGTCAGGGGGCGTACCGGGGAGCTGTTTTTT. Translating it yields CASSFVRGRTGELFF.